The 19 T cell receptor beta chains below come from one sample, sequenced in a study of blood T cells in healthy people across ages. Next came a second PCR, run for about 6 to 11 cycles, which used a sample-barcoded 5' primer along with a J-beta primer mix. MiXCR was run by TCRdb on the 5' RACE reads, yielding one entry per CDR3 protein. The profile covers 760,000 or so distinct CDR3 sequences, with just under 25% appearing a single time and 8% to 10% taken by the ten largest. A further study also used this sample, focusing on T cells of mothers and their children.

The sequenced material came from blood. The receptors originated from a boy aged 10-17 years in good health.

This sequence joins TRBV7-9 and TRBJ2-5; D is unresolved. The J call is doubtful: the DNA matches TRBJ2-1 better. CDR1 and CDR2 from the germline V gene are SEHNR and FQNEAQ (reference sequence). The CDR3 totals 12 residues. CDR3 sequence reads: CASSSVWDEQFF. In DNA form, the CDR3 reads TGTGCCAGCAGCTCCGTTTGGGATGAGCAGTTCTTC.

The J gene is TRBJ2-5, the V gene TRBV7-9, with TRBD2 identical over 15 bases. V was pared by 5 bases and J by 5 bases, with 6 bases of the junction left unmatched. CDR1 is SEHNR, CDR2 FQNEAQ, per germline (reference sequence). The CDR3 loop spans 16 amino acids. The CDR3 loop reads CASSARTSGGAETQYF. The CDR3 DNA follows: TGTGCCAGCAGCGCTCGGACTAGCGGGGGGGCTGAGACCCAGTACTTC.

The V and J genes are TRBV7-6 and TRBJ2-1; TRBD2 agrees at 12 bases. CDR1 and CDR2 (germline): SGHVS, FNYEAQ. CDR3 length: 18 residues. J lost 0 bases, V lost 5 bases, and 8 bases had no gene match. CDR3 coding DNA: TGTGCCAGCAGCGCACTAGCGGGAGGCGACAGCTCCTACAATGAGCAGTTCTTC. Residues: CASSALAGGDSSYNEQFF.

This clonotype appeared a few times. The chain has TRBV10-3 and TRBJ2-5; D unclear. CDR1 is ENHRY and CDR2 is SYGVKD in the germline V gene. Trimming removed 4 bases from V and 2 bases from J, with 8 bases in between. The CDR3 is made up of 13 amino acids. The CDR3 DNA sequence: TGTGCCATCAGTGTAAAGCATCAAGAGACCCAGTACTTC. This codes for CAISVKHQETQYF.

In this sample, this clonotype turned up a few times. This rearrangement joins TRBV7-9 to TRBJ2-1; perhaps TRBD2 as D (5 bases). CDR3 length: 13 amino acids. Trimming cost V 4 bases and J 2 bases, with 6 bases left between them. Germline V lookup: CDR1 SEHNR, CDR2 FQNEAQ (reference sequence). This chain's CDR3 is CASSSGTYNEQFF. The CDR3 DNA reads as TGTGCCAGCAGCTCCGGGACCTACAATGAGCAGTTCTTC.

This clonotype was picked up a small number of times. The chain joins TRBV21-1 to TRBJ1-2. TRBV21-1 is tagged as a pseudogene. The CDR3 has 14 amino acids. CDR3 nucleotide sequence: TGTGCCAGCAGCCCTAGGGCAGGAGGTGATGGCTACACCTTC. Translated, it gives CASSPRAGGDGYTF.

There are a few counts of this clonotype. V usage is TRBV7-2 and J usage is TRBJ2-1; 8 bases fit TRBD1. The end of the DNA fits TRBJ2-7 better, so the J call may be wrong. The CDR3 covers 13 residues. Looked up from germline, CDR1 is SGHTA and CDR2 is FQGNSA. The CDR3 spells CASSLGQEYEQYF. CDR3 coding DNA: TGTGCCAGCAGCCTGGGACAGGAGTACGAGCAGTACTTC.

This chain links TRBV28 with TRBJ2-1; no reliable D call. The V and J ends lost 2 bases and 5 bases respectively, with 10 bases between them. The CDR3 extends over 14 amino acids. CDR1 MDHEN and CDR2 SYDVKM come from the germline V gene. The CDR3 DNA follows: TGTGCCAGCAGTTTAGGCCCTCTTCACAATGAGCAGTTCTTC. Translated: CASSLGPLHNEQFF.

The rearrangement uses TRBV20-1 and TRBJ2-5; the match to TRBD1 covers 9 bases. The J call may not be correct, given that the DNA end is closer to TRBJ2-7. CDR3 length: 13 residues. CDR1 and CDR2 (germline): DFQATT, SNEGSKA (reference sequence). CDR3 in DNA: TGCAGTGCTACATACAGGGGGCTCTACGAGCAGTACTTC. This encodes CSATYRGLYEQYF.

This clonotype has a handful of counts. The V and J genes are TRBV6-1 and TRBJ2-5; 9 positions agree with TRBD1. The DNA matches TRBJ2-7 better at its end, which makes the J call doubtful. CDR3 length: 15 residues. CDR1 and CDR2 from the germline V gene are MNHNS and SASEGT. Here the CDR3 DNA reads TGTGCCAGCAGTCCATACCCTGGACAGGGGAACGAGCAGTACTTC. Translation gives CASSPYPGQGNEQYF.

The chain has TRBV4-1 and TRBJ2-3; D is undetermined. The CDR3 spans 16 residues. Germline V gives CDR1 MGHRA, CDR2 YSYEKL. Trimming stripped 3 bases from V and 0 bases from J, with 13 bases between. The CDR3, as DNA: TGCGCCAGCAGCCATGAAATCCAGAGAAGCACAGATACGCAGTATTTT. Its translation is CASSHEIQRSTDTQYF.

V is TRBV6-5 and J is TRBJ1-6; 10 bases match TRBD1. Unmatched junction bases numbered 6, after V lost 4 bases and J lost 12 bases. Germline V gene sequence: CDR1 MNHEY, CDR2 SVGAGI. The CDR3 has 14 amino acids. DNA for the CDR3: TGTGCCAGCAGTTCCGGGACAGGGGTTGGACCCCTCCACTTT. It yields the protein CASSSGTGVGPLHF.

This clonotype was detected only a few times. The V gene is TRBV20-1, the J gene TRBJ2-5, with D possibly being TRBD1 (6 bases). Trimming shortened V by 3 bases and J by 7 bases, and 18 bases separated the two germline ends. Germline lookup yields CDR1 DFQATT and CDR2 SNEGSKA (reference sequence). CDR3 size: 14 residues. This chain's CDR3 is CSASPLGATGTQYF. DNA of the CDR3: TGCAGTGCTAGTCCCCTTGGGGCGACAGGGACCCAGTACTTC.

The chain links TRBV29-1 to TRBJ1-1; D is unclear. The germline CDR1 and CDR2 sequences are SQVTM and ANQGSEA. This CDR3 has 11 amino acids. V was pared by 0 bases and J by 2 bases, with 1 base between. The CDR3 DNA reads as TGCAGCGTTGAAGACAACACTGAAGCTTTCTTT. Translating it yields CSVEDNTEAFF.

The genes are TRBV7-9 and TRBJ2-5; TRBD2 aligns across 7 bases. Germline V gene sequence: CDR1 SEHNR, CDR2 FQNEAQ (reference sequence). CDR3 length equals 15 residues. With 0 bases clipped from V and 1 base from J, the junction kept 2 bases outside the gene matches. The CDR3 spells CASSLAGTTQETQYF. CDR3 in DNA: TGTGCCAGCAGCTTAGCGGGGACTACCCAAGAGACCCAGTACTTC.

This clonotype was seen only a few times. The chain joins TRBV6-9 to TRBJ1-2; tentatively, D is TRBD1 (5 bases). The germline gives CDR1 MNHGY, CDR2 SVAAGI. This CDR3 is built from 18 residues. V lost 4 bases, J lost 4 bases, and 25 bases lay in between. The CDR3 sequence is CASSSGQGSPTPPYGYTF. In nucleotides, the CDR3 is TGTGCCAGCAGTTCGGGGCAGGGCTCCCCAACCCCTCCCTATGGCTACACCTTC.

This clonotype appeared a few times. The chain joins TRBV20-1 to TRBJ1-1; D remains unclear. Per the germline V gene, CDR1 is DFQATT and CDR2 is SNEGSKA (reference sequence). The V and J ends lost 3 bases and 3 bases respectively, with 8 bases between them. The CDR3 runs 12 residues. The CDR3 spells CSARYTYTEAFF. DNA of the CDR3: TGCAGTGCTAGGTACACCTACACTGAAGCTTTCTTT.

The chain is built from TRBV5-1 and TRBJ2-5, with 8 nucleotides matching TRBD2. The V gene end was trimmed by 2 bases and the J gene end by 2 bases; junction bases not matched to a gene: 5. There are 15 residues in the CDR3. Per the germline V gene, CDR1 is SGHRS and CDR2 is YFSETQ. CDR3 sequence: CASSFHGTRQETQYF. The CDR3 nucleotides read TGCGCCAGCAGCTTCCACGGGACTAGGCAAGAGACCCAGTACTTC.

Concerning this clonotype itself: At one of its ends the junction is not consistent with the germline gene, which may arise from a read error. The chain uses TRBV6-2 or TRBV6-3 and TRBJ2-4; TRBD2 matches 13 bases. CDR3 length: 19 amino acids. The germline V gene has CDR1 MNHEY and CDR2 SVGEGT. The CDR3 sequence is CASSAQLAGGLKAKNIQYF. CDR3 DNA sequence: TGTGCCAGCAGTGCTCAACTAGCGGGGGGGCTTAAAGCCAAAAACATTCAATACTTC.